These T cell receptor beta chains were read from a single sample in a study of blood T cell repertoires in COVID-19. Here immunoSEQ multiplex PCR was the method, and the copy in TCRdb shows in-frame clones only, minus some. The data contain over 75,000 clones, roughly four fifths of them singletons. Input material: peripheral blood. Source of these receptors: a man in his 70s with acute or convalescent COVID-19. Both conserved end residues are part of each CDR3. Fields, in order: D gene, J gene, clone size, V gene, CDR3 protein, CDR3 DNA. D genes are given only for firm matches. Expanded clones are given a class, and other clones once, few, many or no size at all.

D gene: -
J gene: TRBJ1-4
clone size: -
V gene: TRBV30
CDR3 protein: CAWSVLAGANEKLFF
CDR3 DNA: TGTGCCTGGAGTGTACTGGCAGGGGCTAATGAAAAACTGTTTTTT

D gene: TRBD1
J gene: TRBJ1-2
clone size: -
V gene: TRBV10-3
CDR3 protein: CAISENTPGQGRYGYTF
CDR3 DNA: TGTGCCATCAGTGAGAACACCCCAGGACAGGGAAGGTACGGCTACACCTTC

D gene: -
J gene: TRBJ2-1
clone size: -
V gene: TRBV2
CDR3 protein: CASRDTYGSSYNEQFF
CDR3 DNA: TGTGCCAGCAGAGACACGTACGGGAGCTCCTACAATGAGCAGTTCTTC

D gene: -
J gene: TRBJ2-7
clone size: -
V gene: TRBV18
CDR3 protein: CASSTSADLYDEQYF
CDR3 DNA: TGTGCCAGCTCAACCTCAGCGGACCTGTACGACGAGCAGTACTTC

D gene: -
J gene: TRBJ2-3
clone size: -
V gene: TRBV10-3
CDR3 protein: CAIQGSTDTQYF
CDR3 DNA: TGTGCCATTCAGGGAAGCACAGATACGCAGTATTTT

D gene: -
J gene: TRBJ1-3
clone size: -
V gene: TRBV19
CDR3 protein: CASTLSGQPTGGNTIYF
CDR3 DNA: TGTGCCAGTACCCTCTCCGGACAGCCAACCGGAGGAAACACCATATATTTT

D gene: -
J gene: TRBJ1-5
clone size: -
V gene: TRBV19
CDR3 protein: CASSPRRDQPQHF
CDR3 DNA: TGTGCCAGTAGCCCGCGCAGGGATCAGCCCCAGCATTTT

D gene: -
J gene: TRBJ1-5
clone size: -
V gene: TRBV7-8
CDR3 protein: CASSLDLGANQPQHF
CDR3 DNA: TGTGCCAGCAGCTTAGATCTCGGTGCCAATCAGCCCCAGCATTTT

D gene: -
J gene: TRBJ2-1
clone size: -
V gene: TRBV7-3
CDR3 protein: CASSLTRSNNEQFF
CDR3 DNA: TGTGCCAGCAGCTTAACGAGGTCCAACAATGAGCAGTTCTTC

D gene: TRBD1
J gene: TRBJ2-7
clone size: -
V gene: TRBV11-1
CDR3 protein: CASSVTGYEQYF
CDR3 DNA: TGTGCCAGCAGCGTGACAGGGTATGAGCAGTACTTC

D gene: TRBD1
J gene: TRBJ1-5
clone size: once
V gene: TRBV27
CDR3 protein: CASRGTGPGPQHF
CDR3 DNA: TGTGCCAGCAGGGGGACAGGACCGGGGCCCCAGCATTTT

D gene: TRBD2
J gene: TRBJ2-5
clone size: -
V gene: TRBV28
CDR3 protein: CATSAGVKETQYF
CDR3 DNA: TGTGCCACCTCAGCGGGAGTGAAGGAGACCCAGTACTTC

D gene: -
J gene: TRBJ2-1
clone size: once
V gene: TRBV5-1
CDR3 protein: CASSLSARSSYNEQFF
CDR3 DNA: TGCGCCAGCAGCTTGTCGGCGCGGAGCTCCTACAATGAGCAGTTCTTC

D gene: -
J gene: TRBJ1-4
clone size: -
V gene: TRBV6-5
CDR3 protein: CASYRAATNEKLFF
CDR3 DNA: TGTGCCAGTTACAGGGCCGCAACTAATGAAAAACTGTTTTTT

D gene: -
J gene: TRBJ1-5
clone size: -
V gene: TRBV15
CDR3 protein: CATSRVVAGPQHF
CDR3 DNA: TGTGCCACCAGCAGAGTAGTTGCTGGGCCCCAGCATTTT

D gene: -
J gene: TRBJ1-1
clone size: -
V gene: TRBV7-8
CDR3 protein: CASSAPQWGVNTEAFF
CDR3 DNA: TGTGCCAGCAGCGCACCACAGTGGGGGGTGAACACTGAAGCTTTCTTT

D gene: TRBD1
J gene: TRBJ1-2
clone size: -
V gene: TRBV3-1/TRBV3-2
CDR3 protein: CASSQDRASQGAAGYTF
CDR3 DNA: TGTGCCAGCAGCCAAGATCGAGCGTCACAGGGGGCGGCGGGCTACACCTTC

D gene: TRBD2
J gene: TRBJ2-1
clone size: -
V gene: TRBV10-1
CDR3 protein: CASSGPGLAGLGEQFF
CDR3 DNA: TGCGCCAGCAGTGGTCCGGGACTAGCGGGGCTCGGGGAGCAGTTCTTC

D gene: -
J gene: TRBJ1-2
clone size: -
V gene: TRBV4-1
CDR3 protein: CASSQGAGREGGYTF
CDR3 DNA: TGCGCCAGCAGCCAAGGAGCAGGGCGTGAAGGTGGCTACACCTTC

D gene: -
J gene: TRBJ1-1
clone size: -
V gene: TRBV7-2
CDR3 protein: CASSLVIGGSTEAFF
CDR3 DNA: TGTGCCAGCAGCTTAGTTATTGGGGGGAGCACTGAAGCTTTCTTT

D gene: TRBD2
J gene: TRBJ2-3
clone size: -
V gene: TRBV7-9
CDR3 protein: CASSFRLAGGTDTQYF
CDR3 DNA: TGTGCCAGCAGCTTCCGGCTAGCGGGAGGAACAGATACGCAGTATTTT

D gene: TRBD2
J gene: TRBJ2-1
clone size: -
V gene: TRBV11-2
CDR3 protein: CASSLDRGGYNEQFF
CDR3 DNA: TGTGCCAGCAGCTTAGATCGCGGGGGCTACAATGAGCAGTTCTTC

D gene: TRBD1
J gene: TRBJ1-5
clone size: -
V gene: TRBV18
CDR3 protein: CASSPLRLDRDIHQPQHF
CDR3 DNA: TGTGCCAGCTCACCACTCCGGCTGGACAGGGACATACATCAGCCCCAGCATTTT

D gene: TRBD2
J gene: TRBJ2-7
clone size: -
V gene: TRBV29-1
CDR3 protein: CSVGSGSKVQYF
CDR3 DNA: TGCAGCGTCGGGAGCGGGAGTAAGGTGCAGTACTTC

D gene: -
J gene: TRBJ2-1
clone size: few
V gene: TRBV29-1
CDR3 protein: CSVGGRGPRGGYNEQFF
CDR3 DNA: TGCAGCGTTGGGGGCCGAGGGCCCAGGGGTGGCTACAATGAGCAGTTCTTC

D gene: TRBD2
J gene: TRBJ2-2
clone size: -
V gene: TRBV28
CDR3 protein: CASKIAGAPGELFF
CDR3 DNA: TGTGCCAGCAAAATAGCGGGAGCCCCCGGGGAGCTGTTTTTT

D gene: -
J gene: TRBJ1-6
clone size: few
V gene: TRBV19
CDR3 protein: CASSIAYSGNSPLHF
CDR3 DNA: TGTGCCAGTAGTATAGCGTACAGCGGAAATTCACCCCTCCACTTT

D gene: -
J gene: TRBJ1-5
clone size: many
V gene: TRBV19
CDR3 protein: CASSTNREYSNQPQHF
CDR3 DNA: TGTGCCAGTAGTACCAACAGGGAGTATAGCAATCAGCCCCAGCATTTT

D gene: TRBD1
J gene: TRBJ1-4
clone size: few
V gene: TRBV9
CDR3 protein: CASSVTPTGGEKLFF
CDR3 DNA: TGTGCCAGCAGCGTAACTCCGACAGGGGGTGAAAAACTGTTTTTT

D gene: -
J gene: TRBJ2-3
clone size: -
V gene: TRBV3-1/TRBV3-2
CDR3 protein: CASSQSTGTSAQYF
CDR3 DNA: TGTGCCAGCAGCCAATCCACCGGGACATCGGCGCAGTATTTT

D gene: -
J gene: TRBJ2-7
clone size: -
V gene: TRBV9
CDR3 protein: CASSEGLLASYEQYF
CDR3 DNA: TGTGCCAGCAGCGAGGGACTTCTCGCGTCCTACGAGCAGTACTTC

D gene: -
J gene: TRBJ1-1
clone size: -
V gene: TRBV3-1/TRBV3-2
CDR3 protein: CASSPGTYVTAFF
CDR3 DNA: TGTGCCAGCAGCCCCGGGACATACGTTACAGCTTTCTTT

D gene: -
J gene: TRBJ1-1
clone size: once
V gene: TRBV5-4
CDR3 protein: CASSLPGDTEAFF
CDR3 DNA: TGTGCCAGCAGCTTGCCCGGGGACACTGAAGCTTTCTTT

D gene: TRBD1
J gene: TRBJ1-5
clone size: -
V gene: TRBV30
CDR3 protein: CAWSAQGASNQPQHF
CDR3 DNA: TGTGCCTGGAGTGCCCAGGGGGCAAGCAATCAGCCCCAGCATTTT

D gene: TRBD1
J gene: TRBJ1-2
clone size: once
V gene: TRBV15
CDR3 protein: CATSTWTGKNYGYTF
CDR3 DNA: TGTGCCACCAGCACCTGGACAGGGAAAAACTATGGCTACACCTTC

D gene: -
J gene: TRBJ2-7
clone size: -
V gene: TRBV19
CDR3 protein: CASTGRDYEQYF
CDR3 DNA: TGTGCCAGTACCGGCAGGGACTACGAGCAGTACTTC

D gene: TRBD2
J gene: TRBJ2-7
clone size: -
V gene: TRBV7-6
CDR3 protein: CASSLGPSGPYEQYF
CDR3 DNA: TGTGCCAGCAGCTTAGGGCCTAGCGGACCCTACGAGCAGTACTTC

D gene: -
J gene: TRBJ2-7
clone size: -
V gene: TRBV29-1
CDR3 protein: CSVEETASYEQYF
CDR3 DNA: TGCAGCGTTGAAGAGACAGCCTCCTACGAGCAGTACTTC

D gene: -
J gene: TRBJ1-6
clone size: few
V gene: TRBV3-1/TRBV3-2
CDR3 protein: CASSQDRVNSPLHF
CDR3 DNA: TGTGCCAGCAGCCAAGACAGGGTTAATTCACCCCTCCACTTT

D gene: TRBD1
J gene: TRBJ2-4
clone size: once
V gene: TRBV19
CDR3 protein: CANTGQAGPKNIQYF
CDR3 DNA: TGTGCCAACACCGGACAGGCTGGGCCCAAAAACATTCAGTACTTC

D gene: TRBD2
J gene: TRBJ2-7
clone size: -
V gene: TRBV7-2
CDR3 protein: CASSHTSDPYEQYF
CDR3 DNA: TGTGCCAGCAGCCACACTAGCGATCCCTACGAGCAGTACTTC

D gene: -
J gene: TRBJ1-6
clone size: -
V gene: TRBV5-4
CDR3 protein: CASSRQYNSPLHF
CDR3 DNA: TGTGCCAGCAGCAGACAGTATAATTCACCCCTCCACTTT